This is a list of T cell receptor beta chains from one sample in a study of human T cells and chemical hapten exposure. TCRdb used MiXCR to reprocess the RACE reads, holding one entry per CDR3 protein. Here the sample spans some 250,000 distinct CDR3 sequences, around 7.7% being singletons. Sequences were derived from whole blood, sampled in connection with sensitization to the hapten diphenylcyclopropenone (DPC). The receptors originated from a man younger than 30 with alopecia areata. Some clones in this sample may be carry-over from other donors' samples. The CDR3 runs from the conserved cysteine through the conserved F or W. Fields, in order: J gene, clone size, V gene, D gene, CDR3 protein, CDR3 DNA. A D gene is named only where the DNA matches it firmly. Expanded clones get a size class; other rows say once, few or many, or leave the size out.

>TRBJ2-5|many|TRBV28|TRBD2
CASTRTSGEETQYF
TGTGCCAGCACCCGGACTAGCGGGGAAGAGACCCAGTACTTC
>TRBJ1-1|few|TRBV3-1|TRBD1
CASSPGRTGGKNWVNTEAFF
TGTGCCAGCAGCCCCGGGCGGACAGGGGGGAAAAACTGGGTGAACACTGAAGCTTTCTTT
>TRBJ1-2|many|TRBV6-2/TRBV6-3|-
CASRPDTTGWHGYTF
TGTGCCAGCAGGCCCGATACGACAGGTTGGCATGGCTACACCTTC
>TRBJ2-3|many|TRBV12-3/TRBV12-4|-
CASRYADTQYF
TGTGCCAGCAGATATGCAGATACGCAGTATTTT
>TRBJ1-1|-|TRBV20-1|-
CSACWATGPEAFF
TGCAGTGCTTGCTGGGCCACGGGTCCTGAAGCTTTCTTT
>TRBJ2-1|-|TRBV20-1|-
CSARLEGSYNEQFF
TGCAGTGCTAGACTGGAAGGCTCCTACAATGAGCAGTTCTTC
>TRBJ1-1|-|TRBV28|TRBD1
CASSPQGGWNTEAFF
TGTGCCAGCAGTCCCCAGGGGGGGTGGAACACTGAAGCTTTCTTT
>TRBJ2-7|-|TRBV28|-
CASRGTPAHEQYF
TGTGCCAGCAGGGGGACACCCGCCCACGAGCAGTACTTC
>TRBJ1-2|many|TRBV11-2|-
CASSLDWGHGYTF
TGTGCCAGCAGCTTAGATTGGGGGCATGGCTACACCTTC
>TRBJ1-4|many|TRBV12-3/TRBV12-4|TRBD1
CASSLGTGSNEKLFF
TGTGCCAGCAGTCTCGGGACAGGGTCTAATGAAAAACTGTTTTTT
>TRBJ2-1|few|TRBV5-5|-
CASSLTQGKAVDEQFF
TGTGCCAGCAGCTTGACACAGGGAAAAGCGGTGGATGAGCAGTTCTTC
>TRBJ1-1|-|TRBV7-3|-
CASSPSRENTEAFF
TGTGCCAGCAGCCCCTCCAGAGAAAACACTGAAGCTTTCTTT
>TRBJ2-2|many|TRBV15|TRBD2
CATSREKGTSGTGELFF
TGTGCCACCAGCAGAGAGAAAGGGACTAGCGGCACCGGGGAGCTGTTTTTT
>TRBJ1-5|few|TRBV7-2|TRBD1
CASSDRQGDQPQHF
TGTGCCAGCAGCGATAGACAGGGAGATCAGCCCCAGCATTTT
>TRBJ2-1|few|TRBV29-1|TRBD1
CSDYQTGDNEQFF
TGCAGCGATTACCAGACAGGGGACAATGAGCAGTTCTTC
>TRBJ2-7|few|TRBV7-2|-
CASSLRTASHEQYF
TGTGCCAGCAGCTTAAGGACAGCATCCCACGAGCAGTACTTC
>TRBJ2-5|few|TRBV10-2|-
CASSDPGQQETQYF
TGCGCCAGCAGTGACCCCGGACAGCAAGAGACCCAGTACTTC
>TRBJ1-5|many|TRBV28|TRBD1
CASSPRTGEGQPQHF
TGTGCCAGCAGCCCAAGGACAGGTGAGGGACAGCCCCAGCATTTT
>TRBJ1-3|-|TRBV7-9|-
CASSLATGAGNTIYF
TGTGCCAGCAGCTTAGCGACGGGGGCTGGAAACACCATATATTTT
>TRBJ2-7|-|TRBV6-2/TRBV6-3|-
CASSYRGEQYF
TGTGCCAGCAGTTACCGGGGGGAGCAGTACTTC
>TRBJ1-6|-|TRBV29-1|-
CSVVVGEVNSPLHF
TGCAGCGTTGTGGTCGGGGAAGTTAATTCACCCCTCCACTTT
>TRBJ2-5|few|TRBV6-6|TRBD2
CASSYTPTGIASGERQETQYF
TGTGCCAGCAGTTACACCCCTACAGGGATCGCTAGCGGGGAACGACAAGAGACCCAGTACTTC
>TRBJ2-3|once|TRBV4-2|-
CASSQFQDTQYF
TGTGCCAGCAGCCAGTTCCAGGATACGCAGTATTTT
>TRBJ2-1|many|TRBV6-2/TRBV6-3|-
CASSPLGGSSYNEQFF
TGTGCCAGCAGTCCCCTGGGGGGCAGCTCCTACAATGAGCAGTTCTTC
>TRBJ1-1|-|TRBV5-1|-
CASRVGGPTEAFF
TGCGCCAGCAGAGTTGGGGGGCCCACTGAAGCTTTCTTT
>TRBJ2-1|few|TRBV19|TRBD2
CASSELAGGTNKQFF
TGTGCCAGTAGTGAACTAGCGGGGGGCACCAATAAGCAGTTCTTC
>TRBJ1-1|-|TRBV5-6|TRBD1
CAHTTGGAINTEAFF
TGTGCTCATACTACAGGGGGCGCGATCAACACTGAAGCTTTCTTT
>TRBJ2-1|-|TRBV7-3|TRBD2
CASSLTSGGSNEQFF
TGTGCCAGCAGCTTAACTAGCGGGGGATCAAATGAGCAGTTCTTC
>TRBJ2-1|-|TRBV9|TRBD1
CASSVGTAYEQFF
TGTGCCAGCAGCGTCGGGACAGCGTATGAGCAGTTCTTC
>TRBJ1-1|-|TRBV7-9|-
CASSLVWGNTEAFF
TGTGCCAGCAGCTTAGTTTGGGGGAACACTGAAGCTTTCTTT
>TRBJ2-1|many|TRBV29-1|-
CSVRRADSYNEQFF
TGCAGCGTTAGGCGGGCAGACTCCTACAATGAGCAGTTCTTC
>TRBJ1-1|many|TRBV29-1|-
CSVEDFMTGTEAFF
TGCAGCGTAGAGGACTTCATGACGGGCACTGAAGCTTTCTTT
>TRBJ1-5|few|TRBV27|-
CASSKEGRIGEPQHF
TGTGCCAGCAGTAAGGAAGGCCGAATAGGTGAGCCCCAGCATTTT
>TRBJ2-3|many|TRBV7-2|-
CASSLLQDTDTQYF
TGTGCCAGCAGCTTACTTCAGGACACAGATACGCAGTATTTT
>TRBJ1-5|few|TRBV5-1|-
CASSLGRGQPQHF
TGCGCCAGCAGCTTGGGCAGGGGCCAGCCCCAGCATTTT
>TRBJ1-6|many|TRBV5-1|-
CASSSMNSPLHF
TGCGCCAGCAGCTCAATGAATTCACCCCTCCACTTT
>TRBJ2-2|few|TRBV29-1|-
CSVGRGGELFF
TGCAGCGTCGGGCGGGGAGGGGAGCTGTTTTTT
>TRBJ1-4|few|TRBV7-9|-
CASSPRHREAEKLFF
TGTGCCAGCAGCCCCCGACACAGGGAGGCGGAAAAACTGTTTTTT
>TRBJ2-3|-|TRBV6-1|-
CASSEGVALSTDTQYF
TGTGCCAGCAGTGAAGGTGTGGCACTTAGCACAGATACGCAGTATTTT
>TRBJ1-2|few|TRBV12-3/TRBV12-4|-
CASSLQLDNYGYTF
TGTGCCAGCAGTTTACAGCTCGATAACTATGGCTACACCTTC
>TRBJ1-5|-|TRBV20-1|-
CSARGPAFLGGRRQPQHF
TGCAGTGCTAGAGGCCCAGCGTTCTTGGGGGGGCGCAGGCAGCCCCAGCATTTT
>TRBJ2-7|few|TRBV6-1|TRBD1
CASSEWRQGLTNEQYF
TGTGCCAGCAGTGAGTGGCGACAGGGGTTAACGAACGAGCAGTACTTC
>TRBJ1-2|many|TRBV7-2|-
CASRTDTYGYTF
TGTGCCAGCAGGACAGATACCTATGGCTACACCTTC
>TRBJ1-4|-|TRBV4-3|-
CASSQDGWEHEKLFF
TGCGCCAGCAGCCAAGATGGTTGGGAGCATGAAAAACTGTTTTTT
>TRBJ1-4|-|TRBV28|-
CASTSGSNEKLFF
TGTGCCAGCACGTCAGGGTCTAATGAAAAACTGTTTTTT
>TRBJ2-1|-|TRBV29-1|-
CSVGENEQFF
TGCAGCGTTGGGGAAAATGAGCAGTTCTTC
>TRBJ2-2|-|TRBV20-1|-
CSARNAAPSMGELFF
TGCAGTGCTAGAAACGCGGCCCCGTCTATGGGGGAGCTGTTTTTT
>TRBJ2-7|few|TRBV19|-
CASRERWDSYEQYF
TGTGCCAGCCGGGAGCGGTGGGACTCCTACGAGCAGTACTTC
>TRBJ1-1|few|TRBV4-1|-
CASSQWAPVNTEAFF
TGCGCCAGCAGCCAATGGGCACCGGTGAACACTGAAGCTTTCTTT
>TRBJ2-3|-|TRBV6-6|-
CASQPRDKSTDTQYF
TGTGCCAGCCAGCCCCGGGACAAATCCACAGATACGCAGTATTTT
>TRBJ1-4|-|TRBV20-1|TRBD1
CSARKHRGKATNEKLFF
TGCAGTGCTAGAAAACACAGGGGGAAGGCAACTAATGAAAAACTGTTTTTT